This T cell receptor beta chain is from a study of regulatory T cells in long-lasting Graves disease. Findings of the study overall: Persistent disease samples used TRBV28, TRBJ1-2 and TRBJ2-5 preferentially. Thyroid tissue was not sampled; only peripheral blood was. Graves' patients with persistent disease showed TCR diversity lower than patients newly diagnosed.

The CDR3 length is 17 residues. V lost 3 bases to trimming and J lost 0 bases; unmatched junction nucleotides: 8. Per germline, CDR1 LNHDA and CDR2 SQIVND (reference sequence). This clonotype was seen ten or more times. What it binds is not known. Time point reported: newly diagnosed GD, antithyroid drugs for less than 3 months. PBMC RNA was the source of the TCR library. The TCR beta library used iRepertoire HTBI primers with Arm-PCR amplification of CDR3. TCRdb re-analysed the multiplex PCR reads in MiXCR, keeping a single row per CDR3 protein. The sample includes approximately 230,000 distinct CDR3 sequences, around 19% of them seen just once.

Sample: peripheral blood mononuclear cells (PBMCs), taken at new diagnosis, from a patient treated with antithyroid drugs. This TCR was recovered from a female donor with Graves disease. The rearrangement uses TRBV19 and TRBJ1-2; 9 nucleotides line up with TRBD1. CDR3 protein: CASSISNRGRANYGYTF. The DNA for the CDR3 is TGTGCCAGTAGTATTTCCAACAGGGGGCGAGCTAACTATGGCTACACCTTC.